This TCR beta chain came from a study of T cells after yellow fever vaccination. Study-level background: In the case of low-cell-number fractions, SMART-Seq v4 Ultra Low Input was used for preparation.

Template switching by 5'RACE produced TCR cDNA, adding a universal primer site and UMIs. TCRdb reprocessed the 5' RACE reads with MiXCR, giving one entry per CDR3 protein. The sample yields more than 450,000 distinct CDR3 sequences, 20% to 25% seen once. V gave up 2 bases and J gave up 5 bases, with 22 bases separating them. Germline V lookup: CDR1 SGHAT, CDR2 FQNNGV. This CDR3 comprises 19 residues. This clonotype was counted many times. Its antigen remains unidentified. Points from the study as a whole: A weaker but faster secondary response was observed, peaking on day 5 versus 15. Detected again after the booster were most primary-vaccination clones, at 96% CD4 and more than 70% CD8.

The receptor's source is a man in his late teens or twenties who received the YFV17D yellow fever vaccine. This chain connects TRBV11-2 to TRBJ1-6, with a possible D match to TRBD1 (6 bases). The material sequenced was PBMCs, taken roughly 20 days after the first yellow fever vaccination. The CDR3 region has the DNA TGTGCCAGCAGCTTACAGGCAGTAAGGGGGGCCGCGGATAATTCACCCCTCCACTTT. As protein: CASSLQAVRGAADNSPLHF. The full variable domain, with the rest looked up from reference TRBV11-2 and TRBJ1-6, is EAGVAQSPRYKIIEKRQSVAFWCNPISGHATLYWYQQILGQGPKLLIQFQNNGVVDDSQLPKDRFSAERLKGVDSTLKIQPAKLEDSAVYLCASSLQAVRGAADNSPLHFGNGTRLTVT.